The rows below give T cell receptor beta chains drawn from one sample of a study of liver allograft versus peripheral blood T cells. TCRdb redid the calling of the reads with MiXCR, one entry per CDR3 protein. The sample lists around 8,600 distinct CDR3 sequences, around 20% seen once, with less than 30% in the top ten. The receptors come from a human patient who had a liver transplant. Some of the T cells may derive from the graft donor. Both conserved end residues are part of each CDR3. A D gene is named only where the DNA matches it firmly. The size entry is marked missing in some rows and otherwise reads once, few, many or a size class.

CDR3: CASSLGGQPQHF
DNA: TGTGCCAGCAGCTTAGGTGGGCAGCCCCAGCATTTT
D: .
length: 12
V: TRBV7-9
size: .
J: TRBJ1-5

CDR3: CASSQGGGGPYYEQYF
DNA: TGTGCCAGCAGCCAAGGAGGAGGGGGCCCATACTACGAGCAGTACTTC
D: .
length: 16
V: TRBV14
size: few
J: TRBJ2-7

CDR3: CASSLPGQGEQYF
DNA: TGTGCCAGCAGTTTACCGGGACAGGGCGAGCAGTACTTC
D: TRBD1
length: 13
V: TRBV27
size: .
J: TRBJ2-7

CDR3: CSAILRWRENEKLFF
DNA: TGCAGTGCTATCCTAAGGTGGAGGGAGAATGAAAAACTGTTTTTT
D: .
length: 15
V: TRBV20-1
size: few
J: TRBJ1-4

CDR3: CASSVGSNQPQHF
DNA: TGTGCCAGCAGCGTTGGAAGCAATCAGCCCCAGCATTTT
D: .
length: 13
V: TRBV9
size: few
J: TRBJ1-5

CDR3: CSCGLLGTDTQYF
DNA: TGCAGTTGTGGACTTTTAGGCACAGATACGCAGTATTTT
D: .
length: 13
V: TRBV29-1
size: medium-sized
J: TRBJ2-3

CDR3: CASSYSTGELLNEQFF
DNA: TGTGCCAGCAGTTACTCTACGGGGGAACTACTCAATGAGCAGTTCTTC
D: .
length: 16
V: TRBV6-5
size: medium-sized
J: TRBJ2-1

CDR3: CASSLSTDWNTGELFF
DNA: TGTGCCAGCAGCTTAAGTACGGACTGGAACACCGGGGAGCTGTTTTTT
D: .
length: 16
V: TRBV7-9
size: .
J: TRBJ2-2

CDR3: CSASRQYNEQFF
DNA: TGCAGTGCTAGCCGCCAATACAATGAGCAGTTCTTC
D: .
length: 12
V: TRBV20-1
size: .
J: TRBJ2-1

CDR3: CASSPDTHTEAFF
DNA: TGTGCCAGCAGCCCCGATACCCACACTGAAGCTTTCTTT
D: .
length: 13
V: TRBV6-5
size: medium-sized
J: TRBJ1-1

CDR3: CASCQQGFFYGYTF
DNA: TGTGCCAGCTGCCAACAGGGATTTTTCTATGGCTACACCTTC
D: .
length: 14
V: TRBV6-2/TRBV6-3
size: medium-sized
J: TRBJ1-2

CDR3: CASIRPGQGVGYTF
DNA: TGTGCCAGCATAAGGCCGGGACAGGGCGTTGGCTACACCTTC
D: TRBD1
length: 14
V: TRBV6-2/TRBV6-3
size: medium-sized
J: TRBJ1-2

CDR3: CATLPRGDGYTF
DNA: TGTGCCACCCTCCCCCGGGGGGATGGCTACACCTTC
D: .
length: 12
V: TRBV6-6
size: medium-sized
J: TRBJ1-2

CDR3: CSARSGFSYEQYF
DNA: TGCAGTGCTAGATCGGGATTCTCCTACGAGCAGTACTTC
D: .
length: 13
V: TRBV20-1
size: .
J: TRBJ2-7

CDR3: CASSTQLNQPQHF
DNA: TGTGCCAGTAGTACACAGCTCAATCAGCCCCAGCATTTT
D: .
length: 13
V: TRBV19
size: many
J: TRBJ1-5

CDR3: CASSLFGSHYEQYF
DNA: TGTGCCAGCAGCTTGTTCGGGAGCCACTACGAGCAGTACTTC
D: .
length: 14
V: TRBV5-4
size: many
J: TRBJ2-7

CDR3: CASGLVRGGEAFF
DNA: TGTGCTAGTGGTTTGGTACGGGGTGGTGAAGCTTTCTTT
D: .
length: 13
V: TRBV12-5
size: once
J: TRBJ1-1

CDR3: CASSYDGEGQPQHF
DNA: TGTGCCAGCAGTTACGACGGGGAGGGTCAGCCCCAGCATTTT
D: .
length: 14
V: TRBV6-2/TRBV6-3
size: .
J: TRBJ1-5

CDR3: CATSAVSNSPLHF
DNA: TGTGCCACCAGCGCCGTCAGTAATTCACCCCTCCACTTT
D: .
length: 13
V: TRBV15
size: medium-sized
J: TRBJ1-6

CDR3: CASSPEYRARTYEQYF
DNA: TGTGCCAGCAGTCCAGAATACAGGGCTCGCACCTACGAGCAGTACTTC
D: .
length: 16
V: TRBV12-3/TRBV12-4
size: .
J: TRBJ2-7

CDR3: CASSQAGTGFQPQHF
DNA: TGTGCCAGCAGCCAAGCGGGGACAGGGTTTCAGCCCCAGCATTTT
D: TRBD1
length: 15
V: TRBV7-9
size: .
J: TRBJ1-5

CDR3: CASRENTEAFF
DNA: TGTGCCAGCAGGGAAAACACTGAAGCTTTCTTT
D: .
length: 11
V: TRBV7-9
size: medium-sized
J: TRBJ1-1

CDR3: CASSQEVYQNTEAFF
DNA: TGTGCCAGCAGCCAAGAAGTCTATCAAAACACTGAAGCTTTCTTT
D: .
length: 15
V: TRBV14
size: medium-sized
J: TRBJ1-1

CDR3: CASSLAGGLYEQYF
DNA: TGTGCCAGCAGCTTGGCGGGGGGGCTATACGAGCAGTACTTC
D: TRBD2
length: 14
V: TRBV13
size: .
J: TRBJ2-7

CDR3: CASTPRINQPQHF
DNA: TGTGCCAGCACCCCTCGGATCAATCAGCCCCAGCATTTT
D: .
length: 13
V: TRBV6-2/TRBV6-3
size: few
J: TRBJ1-5

CDR3: CASSLGGGPEAFF
DNA: TGTGCCAGCAGCTTGGGGGGCGGGCCTGAAGCTTTCTTT
D: .
length: 13
V: TRBV5-6
size: many
J: TRBJ1-1

CDR3: CASSPPGKYEQYF
DNA: TGTGCCAGCAGTCCCCCCGGTAAATACGAGCAGTACTTC
D: .
length: 13
V: TRBV12-3/TRBV12-4
size: .
J: TRBJ2-7

CDR3: CASSQVGGYGYTF
DNA: TGTGCCAGCAGCCAAGTAGGCGGGTATGGCTACACCTTC
D: .
length: 13
V: TRBV14
size: medium-sized
J: TRBJ1-2

CDR3: CASSFIKVSETQYF
DNA: TGTGCCAGCAGCTTTATTAAGGTATCAGAGACCCAGTACTTC
D: .
length: 14
V: TRBV7-2
size: few
J: TRBJ2-5

CDR3: CASSLLPGGDTGELFF
DNA: TGTGCCAGCAGCTTGTTACCAGGAGGGGACACCGGGGAGCTGTTTTTT
D: .
length: 16
V: TRBV5-4
size: medium-sized
J: TRBJ2-2

CDR3: CASSFRQGSSYEQYF
DNA: TGTGCCAGCAGCTTCAGACAGGGGAGCTCCTACGAGCAGTACTTC
D: TRBD1
length: 15
V: TRBV13
size: .
J: TRBJ2-7

CDR3: CASSLQGAYEQYF
DNA: TGTGCCAGCAGTTTACAGGGTGCCTACGAGCAGTACTTC
D: .
length: 13
V: TRBV27
size: .
J: TRBJ2-7

CDR3: CASSRGSGYTF
DNA: TGTGCCAGCAGCCGTGGAAGCGGCTACACCTTC
D: .
length: 11
V: TRBV5-6
size: .
J: TRBJ1-2

CDR3: CASRLSTAEGYTF
DNA: TGTGCCAGCAGGCTCTCGACGGCGGAGGGCTACACCTTC
D: .
length: 13
V: TRBV11-2
size: .
J: TRBJ1-2

CDR3: CASSYSGGTDEQFF
DNA: TGTGCCAGCAGTTACTCTGGTGGGACAGATGAGCAGTTCTTC
D: TRBD1
length: 14
V: TRBV6-5
size: many
J: TRBJ2-1

CDR3: CASSYSTSGRPNEQFF
DNA: TGTGCCAGCAGTTACTCTACTAGCGGGAGACCCAATGAGCAGTTCTTC
D: TRBD2
length: 16
V: TRBV6-5
size: few
J: TRBJ2-1

CDR3: CASSVGNSYNEQFF
DNA: TGTGCCAGCAGCGTAGGTAACTCCTACAATGAGCAGTTCTTC
D: .
length: 14
V: TRBV9
size: .
J: TRBJ2-1

CDR3: CAISESSPQYF
DNA: TGTGCCATCAGTGAGTCGAGTCCTCAGTATTTT
D: .
length: 11
V: TRBV10-3
size: few
J: TRBJ2-3

CDR3: CASSARGVGYTF
DNA: TGTGCCAGCAGCGCCCGAGGGGTCGGCTACACCTTC
D: .
length: 12
V: TRBV9
size: .
J: TRBJ1-2

CDR3: CASSPSSYEQYF
DNA: TGTGCCAGCAGCCCCTCCTCGTACGAGCAGTACTTC
D: .
length: 12
V: TRBV12-3/TRBV12-4
size: few
J: TRBJ2-7

CDR3: CASSLGGQGSGELFF
DNA: TGTGCCAGCAGCTTAGGAGGGCAGGGATCTGGGGAGCTGTTTTTT
D: .
length: 15
V: TRBV7-9
size: .
J: TRBJ2-2

CDR3: CASSEEEWDRGVGGYTF
DNA: TGTGCCAGCAGTGAAGAGGAATGGGACAGGGGAGTAGGGGGCTACACCTTC
D: TRBD1
length: 17
V: TRBV6-1
size: .
J: TRBJ1-2

CDR3: CASSPYRVGYEQYF
DNA: TGTGCCAGCAGTCCCTACAGGGTTGGCTACGAGCAGTACTTC
D: .
length: 14
V: TRBV27
size: .
J: TRBJ2-7

CDR3: CASSPPKAENSGNTIYF
DNA: TGTGCCAGCTCACCCCCCAAGGCCGAAAACTCTGGAAACACCATATATTTT
D: .
length: 17
V: TRBV18
size: medium-sized
J: TRBJ1-3

CDR3: CASSYYTGGRDTQYF
DNA: TGTGCCAGCAGTTACTATACAGGGGGCAGAGATACGCAGTATTTT
D: TRBD1
length: 15
V: TRBV6-2/TRBV6-3
size: many
J: TRBJ2-3

CDR3: CASRGSSYEQYF
DNA: TGTGCCAGCAGGGGGTCATCCTACGAGCAGTACTTC
D: .
length: 12
V: TRBV27
size: .
J: TRBJ2-7

CDR3: CASSFSPRLAGGGETQYF
DNA: TGTGCCAGCAGCTTCTCCCCCCGACTAGCGGGGGGTGGGGAGACCCAGTACTTC
D: TRBD2
length: 18
V: TRBV5-4
size: .
J: TRBJ2-5

CDR3: CASSLAGANGYTF
DNA: TGTGCCAGCAGTCTGGCAGGGGCGAATGGCTACACCTTC
D: .
length: 13
V: TRBV12-3/TRBV12-4
size: .
J: TRBJ1-2

CDR3: CASSSSVRDTRRQALSPLHF
DNA: .
D: .
length: 20
V: TRBV6-1
size: medium-sized
J: TRBJ1-6

CDR3: CATTHGLGTDTQYF
DNA: TGTGCCACCACTCATGGACTAGGAACAGATACGCAGTATTTT
D: TRBD2
length: 14
V: TRBV13
size: few
J: TRBJ2-3

CDR3: CASSPRQGGTEAFF
DNA: TGTGCCAGCAGCCCAAGACAGGGAGGCACTGAAGCTTTCTTT
D: TRBD1
length: 14
V: TRBV7-9
size: medium-sized
J: TRBJ1-1

CDR3: CAWSSGTGYTEAFF
DNA: TGTGCCTGGAGTTCCGGGACAGGGTACACTGAAGCTTTCTTT
D: TRBD1
length: 14
V: TRBV30
size: .
J: TRBJ1-1

CDR3: CSVERRDRGDYEQYF
DNA: TGCAGCGTTGAACGCCGGGACAGGGGAGACTACGAGCAGTACTTC
D: TRBD1
length: 15
V: TRBV29-1
size: few
J: TRBJ2-7

CDR3: CSARAASGPAYEQYF
DNA: TGCAGTGCTAGAGCGGCTAGCGGGCCAGCCTACGAGCAGTACTTC
D: TRBD2
length: 15
V: TRBV20-1
size: few
J: TRBJ2-7

CDR3: CASSYRRGRSHEQYF
DNA: TGTGCCAGCAGTTATAGGCGGGGGAGGTCCCACGAGCAGTACTTC
D: TRBD2
length: 15
V: TRBV28
size: few
J: TRBJ2-7

CDR3: CASSLGGKLFF
DNA: TGTGCCAGCAGCTTAGGCGGAAAACTGTTTTTT
D: .
length: 11
V: TRBV7-9
size: few
J: TRBJ1-4

CDR3: CASSPGQGMVRGYTF
DNA: TGTGCCAGCAGCCCGGGACAGGGGATGGTGAGAGGCTACACCTTC
D: TRBD1
length: 15
V: TRBV14
size: medium-sized
J: TRBJ1-2